The next 24 T cell receptor beta chains were all read from a single sample in a study of Ad26.COV2.S vaccination and SARS-CoV-2 variants. The repertoire was sequenced with immunoSEQ multiplex PCR; TCRdb's copy has only in-frame clones and lacks some. The data contain fewer than 400,000 clones, approximately 86% of them singletons. Treatment given: around 19 received Ad26.COV2.S at low or high dose, single or two shots; a few received placebo; per-sample allocation not given. Sample collection was performed on day 63 after the first vaccine or placebo injection. This specimen was peripheral blood, taken in a trial of Ad26.COV2.S vaccine versus placebo. These receptors all come from a person aged 18-60 years who received the Ad26.COV2.S COVID-19 vaccine or a placebo.

The rearrangement links TRBV19 to TRBJ2-3; 10 bases fit TRBD2. The CDR3 covers 16 residues. J gave up 1 base and V 2 bases, and 3 bases lay outside the gene matches. The germline V gene encodes CDR1 LNHDA and CDR2 SQIVND (reference sequence). As DNA, the CDR3 is TGTGCCAGTAGTATACTAGCGGGGGCGCGCACAGATACGCAGTATTTT. This encodes CASSILAGARTDTQYF. The full variable domain, with the rest looked up from reference TRBV19 and TRBJ2-3, is DGGITQSPKYLFRKEGQNVTLSCEQNLNHDAMYWYRQDPGQGLRLIYYSQIVNDFQKGDIAEGYSVSREKKESFPLTVTSAQKNPTAFYLCASSILAGARTDTQYFGPGTRLTVL.

The chain combines TRBV29-1 with TRBJ2-7; a possible D gene is TRBD2 (7 bases). CDR3 length: 12 amino acids. The V and J ends lost 1 base and 5 bases respectively, with 9 bases between them. Germline V gene sequence: CDR1 SQVTM, CDR2 ANQGSEA. CDR3 loop: CSVEGGGHEQYF. As DNA, the CDR3 is TGCAGCGTTGAAGGGGGGGGGCACGAGCAGTACTTC.

The CDR3 DNA reads as TGTGCCAGCAGCCAGGGGGGGGGAGCCTACGAGCAGTACTTC. Amino acid sequence: CASSQGGGAYEQYF. The V gene is TRBV3-1 (or the pseudogene TRBV3-2), the J gene TRBJ2-7; 7 bases align to TRBD2. There are 14 residues in the CDR3. The germline gives CDR1 LGHDT, CDR2 YNNKEL (reference sequence). V lost 3 bases to trimming and J lost 2 bases; unmatched junction nucleotides: 4.

The chain is built from TRBV7-2 and TRBJ1-2; D is undetermined. V was shortened by 1 base and J by 4 bases, with 10 bases between the two germline ends. The CDR3 runs to 14 residues. Looked up from germline, CDR1 is SGHTA and CDR2 is FQGNSA. The CDR3 nucleotides read TGTGCCAGCAGCTTAGAACGGGTCACCTATGGCTACACCTTC. Its translation: CASSLERVTYGYTF. Full variable domain (outside the CDR3, taken from reference TRBV7-2 and TRBJ1-2): GAGVSQSPSNKVTEKGKDVELRCDPISGHTALYWYRQSLGQGLEFLIYFQGNSAPDKSGLPSDRFSAERTGGSVSTLTIQRTQQEDSAVYLCASSLERVTYGYTFGSGTRLTVV.

V and J are TRBV18 and TRBJ2-5; TRBD1 or TRBD2 may be the D gene (5 bases each). Trimming pared 3 bases from V and 5 bases from J, leaving 19 bases between. Germline V lookup: CDR1 KGHSH, CDR2 LQKENI. The CDR3 totals 16 residues. This chain's CDR3 is CASSPARYGTAETQYF. The CDR3 DNA is TGTGCCAGCTCACCTGCTAGGTACGGGACCGCGGAGACCCAGTACTTC.

The rearrangement uses TRBV6-5 and TRBJ2-1; 9 nucleotides agree with TRBD1. The CDR3 has 16 residues. With V trimmed by 4 bases and J by 4 bases, 8 bases remained unmatched. Germline CDR1 reads MNHEY; CDR2 reads SVGAGI. The chain's CDR3 is CASSLTGGGLYNEQFF. CDR3 sequence (DNA): TGTGCCAGCAGTTTAACAGGGGGCGGCCTATACAATGAGCAGTTCTTC.

The CDR3 region has the DNA TGTGCCAGCTCACCACCGGACTTAAAACGGGACAGGCCCTACAATGAGCAGTTCTTC. The encoded protein is CASSPPDLKRDRPYNEQFF. The chain has TRBV18 and TRBJ2-1; 8 nucleotides match TRBD1. With V trimmed by 0 bases and J by 2 bases, 12 bases remained unmatched. In germline, CDR1 is KGHSH, CDR2 LQKENI. The CDR3 consists of 19 residues.

The chain combines TRBV7-2 with TRBJ1-1; D unresolved. CDR1 and CDR2 from the germline V gene are SGHTA and FQGNSA. The CDR3 sequence is 14 residues long. Trimming pared 4 bases from V and 4 bases from J, leaving 13 bases between. The CDR3 DNA sequence: TGTGCCAGCAGCTCGCCGACACTCCGCACTGAAGCTTTCTTT. Translating gives CASSSPTLRTEAFF.

The chain employs TRBV6-1 and TRBJ1-5; D perhaps matches TRBD1 (5 bases). The V gene's germline CDR1 is MNHNS and CDR2 SASEGT. Trimming shortened V by 1 base and J by 4 bases, and 14 bases separated the two germline ends. The CDR3 runs 16 residues. In DNA form, the CDR3 reads TGTGCCAGCAGTGAAGGTAGGGGCGAGGGGAATCAGCCCCAGCATTTT. Protein product: CASSEGRGEGNQPQHF.

The rearrangement uses TRBV23-1 and TRBJ2-1; TRBD2 is a possible D gene (6 bases). TRBV23-1 is an open reading frame whose function is uncertain. This CDR3 spans 10 amino acids. CDR3 amino acids: CWGLPHEQFF. CDR3 DNA sequence: TGCTGGGGACTGCCCCATGAGCAGTTCTTC.

Worth noting for this clone: The same CDR3 arises from other DNA sequences in this sample as well. V is TRBV12-3 or TRBV12-4 and J is TRBJ1-5, with unresolved D. This CDR3 region has 13 residues. V lost 6 bases and J 6 bases, leaving 12 bases between the germline ends. CDR3 residues: CASSLAAGQPQHF. The CDR3 DNA reads TGTGCCAGCAGCCTAGCCGCGGGTCAGCCCCAGCATTTT.

DNA of the CDR3: TGCGCCAGCAGCCAAGTATCCTCAGCCAAAAACATTCAGTACTTC. This sequence encodes CASSQVSSAKNIQYF. The chain links TRBV4-3 to TRBJ2-4; no firm D call. Trimming stripped 1 base from V and 0 bases from J, with 7 bases between. Looked up from germline, CDR1 is LGHNA and CDR2 is YSLEER. The CDR3 totals 15 residues.

The CDR3 region has the DNA TGTGCCATCAGTGAGTCCTTGGATGAGCAGTTCTTC. This encodes CAISESLDEQFF. The V call is TRBV10-3, the J call TRBJ2-1; D is undetermined. The ends were cut back, 0 bases at V and 8 bases at J, with 5 bases in the middle. From germline, CDR1 is ENHRY and CDR2 SYGVKD. This CDR3 has 12 residues.

V and J are TRBV11-2 and TRBJ2-5; 8 bases fit TRBD2. V lost 5 bases and J lost 7; bases outside the gene matches: 6. The CDR3 runs 13 residues. Germline V lookup: CDR1 SGHAT, CDR2 FQNNGV. In DNA form, the CDR3 reads TGTGCCAGCAGCCCCCTGACTAGCGTGACCCAGTACTTC. Residues: CASSPLTSVTQYF.

This chain joins TRBV18 and TRBJ2-3; possibly TRBD2 for D (5 bases). V was pared by 3 bases and J by 2 bases, with 12 bases between. Germline V gene data show CDR1 as KGHSH and CDR2 as LQKENI. The CDR3 length is 15 residues. The CDR3 sequence is CASSPPGSNTDTQYF. CDR3 nucleotide sequence: TGTGCCAGCTCACCCCCGGGGTCGAACACAGATACGCAGTATTTT.

The V gene is TRBV27, the J gene TRBJ1-5; a weak D match, TRBD1 (5 bases). Germline V gives CDR1 MNHEY, CDR2 SMNVEV (reference sequence). The CDR3 loop spans 14 amino acids. Trimming stripped 0 bases from V and 7 bases from J, with 10 bases between. CDR3 sequence reads: CASSLSGEGQPQHF. The CDR3, as DNA: TGTGCCAGCAGTTTATCGGGGGAAGGGCAGCCCCAGCATTTT.

V usage is TRBV7-2 and J usage is TRBJ2-1; D unclear. The CDR3 covers 14 residues. The V gene's germline CDR1 is SGHTA and CDR2 FQGNSA. The V and J ends lost 5 bases and 5 bases respectively, with 13 bases between them. The CDR3 DNA sequence: TGTGCCAGCAGCCCCCATCGGTCTGACAATGAGCAGTTCTTC. Amino acids: CASSPHRSDNEQFF.

This clone was seen a few times. The chain combines TRBV20-1 with TRBJ1-6; perhaps TRBD1 as D (5 bases). The CDR3 covers 15 residues. Germline V gives CDR1 DFQATT, CDR2 SNEGSKA (reference sequence). V lost 3 bases and J 7 bases, leaving 16 bases between the germline ends. Here the CDR3 reads CSASPGGYLNSPLHF. The CDR3 DNA reads TGCAGTGCTAGTCCTGGGGGTTACTTGAATTCACCCCTCCACTTT.

The chain couples TRBV21-1 to TRBJ1-1; the tabulated D call, TRBD1, remains unverified against the DNA. TRBV21-1 is recorded as a pseudogene. The CDR3 spans 14 residues. DNA for the CDR3: TGTGCCAGCAGCACCCGGGACAGGGTCACTGAAGCTTTCTTT. Translated: CASSTRDRVTEAFF.

V gene TRBV5-1 combines with J gene TRBJ2-7; weak D call: TRBD2 (5 bases). Trimming left V 2 bases short and J 6 bases short, with 12 bases between. CDR3 size: 13 residues. Germline V lookup: CDR1 SGHRS, CDR2 YFSETQ. The CDR3 DNA sequence: TGCGCCAGCAGCTTCCGATCAGGAGGCGAGCAGTACTTC. This gives the protein CASSFRSGGEQYF.

The CDR3 nucleotides read TGTGCTAGTGGTTTGGGGACTAGGGGGAGGACAGATACGCAGTATTTT. Translated: CASGLGTRGRTDTQYF. The V and J genes are TRBV12-5 and TRBJ2-3; possibly TRBD2 for D (7 bases). Trimming took off 1 base at V and 3 bases at J, with 14 bases between the two ends. Germline V gene data show CDR1 as LGHNT and CDR2 as FRNRAP. This CDR3 spans 16 amino acids.

The CDR3 loop is CASSHKPTGGIPNQPQHF. CDR3 DNA sequence: TGCGCCAGCAGCCATAAGCCGACAGGGGGCATTCCCAATCAGCCCCAGCATTTT. The chain recombines TRBV5-1 with TRBJ1-5; 10 nucleotides match TRBD1. J was trimmed by 3 bases and V by 4 bases; bases with no gene match: 13. CDR3 length equals 18 residues. Germline V gives CDR1 SGHRS, CDR2 YFSETQ.

The V call is TRBV19, the J call TRBJ1-1, with a possible D match to TRBD1 (5 bases). CDR1 is LNHDA and CDR2 is SQIVND in the germline V gene (reference sequence). The CDR3 loop spans 14 amino acids. Trimming shortened V by 6 bases and J by 1 base, and 12 bases separated the two germline ends. CDR3 DNA sequence: TGTGCCAGTAGCCCGGGACGGAAGAACACTGAAGCTTTCTTT. Amino acid sequence: CASSPGRKNTEAFF.

J is TRBJ1-1 and V is TRBV28; tentative D call: TRBD1 (5 bases). Germline lookup yields CDR1 MDHEN and CDR2 SYDVKM. Trimming pared 2 bases from V and 1 base from J, leaving 23 bases between. The CDR3 totals 19 residues. In nucleotides, the CDR3 is TGTGCCAGCAGTTTAGGGCTCGGGGGGGGTTTAACCTCGAACACTGAAGCTTTCTTT. As protein: CASSLGLGGGLTSNTEAFF.